The 14 T cell receptor beta chains in this list originate from one sample, sequenced in a study of T cells in Graves' hyperthyroidism and ophthalmopathy. Amplified TCR beta CDR3 regions came from RNA transcripts. Primed by the HTBI set, a first-round RT-PCR was run on the TCR CDR3. TCRdb used MiXCR to reprocess the multiplex PCR reads, holding one entry per CDR3 protein. The sample holds 550,000 to 800,000 distinct CDR3 sequences, roughly 17% seen once. Sequenced: blood. Receptor source: a man aged 18 to 29 with Graves' hyperthyroidism.

This clonotype was observed many times. V usage is TRBV2 and J usage is TRBJ2-6, with D hard to call. V was trimmed by 5 bases and J by 2 bases, leaving 10 bases between them. Germline V CDR1 and CDR2: SNHLY, FYNNEI. The CDR3 loop spans 15 amino acids. The CDR3 region is CASSLDEAGANVLTF. CDR3 coding DNA: TGTGCCAGCAGTTTGGACGAGGCTGGGGCCAACGTCCTGACTTTC.

This clonotype was counted between two and nine times. This chain uses TRBV3-1 with TRBJ2-3, with D perhaps TRBD2 (6 bases). Germline lookup yields CDR1 LGHDT and CDR2 YNNKEL (reference sequence). The CDR3 totals 19 residues. Trimming shortened V by 0 bases and J by 3 bases, and 22 bases separated the two germline ends. The CDR3 protein is CASSQEPYLGTWPTDTQYF. CDR3 DNA sequence: TGTGCCAGCAGCCAAGAACCGTACCTAGGGACTTGGCCGACAGATACGCAGTATTTT.

This clonotype was counted between two and nine times. This could be a read error, since a much larger clone is one nucleotide away. The chain joins TRBV10-3 to TRBJ2-5; D unclear. CDR1 and CDR2 from the germline V gene are ENHRY and SYGVKD. Trimming took 5 bases from V and 1 from J, leaving 2 bases between them. The length of the CDR3 is 11 residues. Here the CDR3 reads CAISTQETQYF. DNA for the CDR3: TGTGCCATCAGTACCCAAGAGACCCAGTACTTC.

This clonotype appeared many times. V is TRBV7-8 and J is TRBJ1-2, with D possibly being TRBD1 (5 bases). The V end lost 5 bases, the J end lost 4 bases, and 20 bases lay between the germline ends. Germline CDR1 SGHVS, CDR2 FQNEAQ. The length of the CDR3 is 16 residues. The CDR3 spells CASSPGPPPPLYGYTF. The CDR3 region has the DNA TGTGCCAGCAGCCCGGGACCTCCTCCTCCCCTCTATGGCTACACCTTC.

This clonotype was recorded many times. This chain uses TRBV3-1 with TRBJ2-7; 11 positions match TRBD1. The ends lost 3 bases at V and 4 bases at J; junction bases unmatched: 8. This CDR3 is built from 16 residues. Germline loops: CDR1 LGHDT, CDR2 YNNKEL (reference sequence). The CDR3 DNA follows: TGTGCCAGCAGCCATCCCCTGGGACAGGGGGGGTACGAGCAGTACTTC. This gives the protein CASSHPLGQGGYEQYF.

This clonotype was counted a single time. The chain couples TRBV28 to TRBJ1-3; 9 bases are a match to TRBD1. Germline CDR1 reads MDHEN; CDR2 reads SYDVKM. Trimming at V came to 4 bases and at J to 2 bases, leaving 9 bases not matched to a gene. This CDR3 comprises 17 residues. The CDR3 sequence: CASSYVEQGATGNTIYF. In DNA form, the CDR3 reads TGTGCCAGCAGTTATGTAGAACAGGGGGCAACTGGAAACACCATATATTTT.

The rearrangement uses TRBV5-1 and TRBJ2-1; unclear D gene. The V gene's germline CDR1 is SGHRS and CDR2 YFSETQ. The CDR3 runs 12 residues. Trimming left V 5 bases short and J 9 bases short, with 12 bases between. CDR3 in amino acids: CASRVDNGEQFF. CDR3 DNA: TGCGCCAGCAGGGTGGATAACGGTGAGCAGTTCTTC. Filled out from reference TRBV5-1 and TRBJ2-1, the complete variable domain reads KAGVTQTPRYLIKTRGQQVTLSCSPISGHRSVSWYQQTPGQGLQFLFEYFSETQRNKGNFPGRFSGRQFSNSRSEMNVSTLELGDSALYLCASRVDNGEQFFGPGTRLTVL.

This clonotype was detected ten times or more. The chain recombines TRBV27 with TRBJ1-1; D perhaps matches TRBD1 (5 bases). V was shortened by 5 bases and J by 1 base, with 11 bases between the two germline ends. CDR1 is MNHEY, CDR2 SMNVEV, per germline (reference sequence). The CDR3 is 14 amino acids. CDR3 sequence (DNA): TGTGCCAGCAGTGCACTGGGGCCGAACACTGAAGCTTTCTTT. It translates to CASSALGPNTEAFF.

This clonotype was seen many times. This sequence joins TRBV20-1 and TRBJ1-1, with 8 positions matching TRBD1. This CDR3 comprises 13 residues. The V gene's germline CDR1 is DFQATT and CDR2 SNEGSKA (reference sequence). The J segment lost 1 base and the V segment lost 6 bases, leaving 4 bases of the junction unmatched. The CDR3 loop is CSATGQGNTEAFF. CDR3 DNA sequence: TGCAGTGCCACCGGACAGGGGAACACTGAAGCTTTCTTT.

Of note for this clonotype: At one boundary the junction diverges from the germline segment, which might be a read error. The rearrangement links TRBV24-1 to TRBJ1-4; 9 nucleotides match TRBD1. Germline V CDR1 and CDR2: KGHDR, SFDVKD. The CDR3 totals 17 residues. The CDR3 region has the DNA TGTGGCACCAGTCCGGCGTATGGTGGACAGGGGCCTGAAAAACTGTTTTTT. This sequence encodes CGTSPAYGGQGPEKLFF.

The J gene is TRBJ1-2, the V gene TRBV6-5; D remains ambiguous. Germline CDR1 and CDR2: MNHEY and SVGAGI. V lost 2 bases, J lost 2 bases, and 9 bases lay in between. This CDR3 comprises 14 residues. The CDR3 here is CASSYGQDNYGYTF. DNA for the CDR3: TGTGCCAGCAGTTACGGGCAGGACAACTATGGCTACACCTTC.

This clonotype has a handful of counts. This rearrangement joins TRBV19 to TRBJ2-3, with a tentative D call TRBD2 (6 bases). V was clipped by 1 base and J by 5 bases, with 16 bases between them. Germline V gene sequence: CDR1 LNHDA, CDR2 SQIVND (reference sequence). The CDR3 loop spans 16 amino acids. CDR3: CASSIGGAGFIDTQYF. The CDR3 region has the DNA TGTGCCAGTAGTATAGGCGGAGCGGGCTTTATAGATACGCAGTATTTT.

The V gene is TRBV4-1, the J gene TRBJ2-2; 9 bases match TRBD1. J lost 2 bases, V lost 0 bases, and 7 bases had no gene match. The germline V gene has CDR1 MGHRA and CDR2 YSYEKL. CDR3 length: 18 residues. For the CDR3, the DNA is TGCGCCAGCAGCCAAGATGGAAGGGACAGGGTCAACACCGGGGAGCTGTTTTTT. Protein product: CASSQDGRDRVNTGELFF.

In its sample, this clonotype was seen many times. The rearrangement joins TRBV18 to TRBJ2-2, with no clear D. From germline, CDR1 is KGHSH and CDR2 LQKENI. V was clipped by 3 bases and J by 6 bases, with 11 bases between them. The CDR3 spans 14 residues. CDR3 sequence (DNA): TGTGCCAGCTCACCGGGCACATACGCCGGGGAGCTGTTTTTT. Translation gives CASSPGTYAGELFF.